This paragraph covers one T cell receptor (beta chain) sequence. This sample is drawn from a study of T cell changes during pregnancy in multiple sclerosis. The protocol was immunoSEQ multiplex PCR, while the TCRdb copy is restricted to in-frame clones and leaves out a portion. The data contain about 18,000 clones, about nine tenths of them singletons. The receptor was isolated from a female donor in good health, enrolled as a control in a pregnancy study. Specimen: CD8+ T cells from peripheral blood mononuclear cells, collected in the third trimester of pregnancy.

This chain's CDR3 is CASSYSPGGLYEQYF. The CDR3 region has the DNA TGTGCCAGCAGTTACTCGCCAGGGGGACTCTACGAGCAGTACTTC. The chain recombines TRBV6-5 with TRBJ2-7; D might be TRBD1 (7 bases). The CDR3 extends over 15 amino acids. The V gene's germline CDR1 is MNHEY and CDR2 SVGAGI. The V gene lost 0 bases and the J gene lost 3 bases, with 12 bases spanning the gap.